The 29 T cell receptor beta chains listed next were all sequenced from one sample in a study of T-cell reconstitution after alpha-beta-depleted transplantation in children (dated by TCRdb to 2016 to 2018). To prepare the library, PCR was applied. The listed sequencing device is Illumina HiSeq 2500. TCR library preparation used molecular barcoding, with unique molecular identifiers applied to normalize quantification of the TCRbeta repertoire. TCRdb applied fastp at Q25 and MiXCR to the public reads, then kept only in-frame beta chains. Records with the same CDR3 protein are collapsed into one entry carrying the most frequent genes and DNA. A total of fewer than 150,000 distinct CDR3 sequences appear in this sample, 9.5% to 10% of them only once. The ten largest make up more than 20% of the sample. The treatment or condition label on this specimen signifies: allogeneic hematopoietic cell transplantation with graft depleted of TCRalphabeta T cells and CD19 B cells.

The specimen was PBMCs, mostly from graft donor cells, collected 180 days after TCRalphabeta/CD19-depleted stem cell transplant. The receptors shown here come from a girl in the first two years of life who had a stem cell transplant for combined immunodeficiency, so the T cells may come from the graft donor.

The chain is built from TRBV6-5 and TRBJ2-3; 7 nucleotides align to TRBD1. The germline gives CDR1 MNHEY, CDR2 SVGAGI. This CDR3 has 14 residues. Trimming removed 2 bases from V and 5 bases from J; junction bases left unmatched: 4. CDR3 DNA sequence: TGTGCCAGCAGTTACAACAGGGGTGGAGATACGCAGTATTTT. It is translated as CASSYNRGGDTQYF.

This clonotype has ten or more counts. CDR3 region: CSGVQVYGTEAFF. In DNA form, the CDR3 reads TGCAGCGGCGTCCAGGTGTACGGCACTGAAGCTTTCTTT. The chain employs TRBV29-1 and TRBJ1-1; D not resolved. The CDR3 totals 13 residues. Germline lookup yields CDR1 SQVTM and CDR2 ANQGSEA. The V end lost 7 bases, the J end lost 4 bases, and 16 bases lay between the germline ends.

This clonotype has just a few counts. The chain has TRBV11-2 and TRBJ1-4; 9 bases agree with TRBD1. CDR3 length: 19 amino acids. V lost 4 bases, J lost 3 bases, and 15 bases stayed unmatched. CDR1 SGHAT and CDR2 FQNNGV come from the germline V gene. The CDR3, as DNA: TGTGCCAGCAGCTACTCGGGACAGGGCTACTCCCAAGCTAATGAAAAACTGTTTTTT. It codes for CASSYSGQGYSQANEKLFF.

This clonotype was counted a few times. The chain carries TRBV7-8 and TRBJ2-3; a weak D match, TRBD2 (6 bases). In germline, CDR1 is SGHVS, CDR2 FQNEAQ. The germline V and J ends were trimmed by 2 bases and 1 base, with 16 bases remaining between them. The CDR3 is 17 amino acids. Here the CDR3 DNA reads TGTGCCAGCAGCTTAATTCTGGCTCCTAGCGGCACAGATACGCAGTATTTT. Protein product: CASSLILAPSGTDTQYF.

V usage is TRBV5-1 and J usage is TRBJ1-2; D is possibly TRBD1 (5 bases). There are 12 residues in the CDR3. Germline CDR1 and CDR2: SGHRS and YFSETQ. The ends were cut back, 0 bases at V and 8 bases at J, with 8 bases in the middle. CDR3 nucleotide sequence: TGCGCCAGCAGCTTGGATGGGGACGGCTACACCTTC. Translation gives CASSLDGDGYTF.

The sample holds a few counts of this clonotype. The CDR3 is CSARDAEDGSYEQYF. The DNA for the CDR3 is TGCAGTGCTAGAGACGCAGAGGACGGATCCTACGAGCAGTACTTC. The V and J genes are TRBV20-1 and TRBJ2-7; D unclear. This CDR3 comprises 15 residues. Trimming cost V 0 bases and J 1 base, with 13 bases left between them. CDR1 and CDR2 from the germline V gene are DFQATT and SNEGSKA (reference sequence).

This chain's CDR3 is CASSLQGAAGNTIYF. The CDR3 coding sequence is TGTGCCAGCAGCTTACAGGGGGCTGCTGGAAACACCATATATTTT. The V and J genes are TRBV7-9 and TRBJ1-3; 8 bases line up with TRBD1. The CDR3 has 15 amino acids. CDR1 is SEHNR, CDR2 FQNEAQ, per germline (reference sequence). V was clipped by 2 bases and J by 2 bases; unmatched bases: 2.

This clonotype appeared many times. V gene TRBV20-1 combines with J gene TRBJ2-7; D not certain. V was shortened by 6 bases and J by 1 base, with 10 bases between the two germline ends. CDR1 is DFQATT and CDR2 is SNEGSKA in the germline V gene (reference sequence). This CDR3 region has 12 residues. CDR3 residues: CSAPTGSYEQYF. CDR3 DNA: TGCAGTGCGCCTACGGGTTCCTACGAGCAGTACTTC.

V and J are TRBV4-1 and TRBJ1-1; D uncertain. This CDR3 has 14 amino acids. Trimming stripped 1 base from V and 6 bases from J, with 12 bases between. CDR1 and CDR2 (germline): MGHRA, YSYEKL. This chain's CDR3 is CASSQVGVVAEAFF. CDR3 DNA: TGCGCCAGCAGCCAAGTTGGGGTGGTGGCTGAAGCTTTCTTT.

This clonotype came up many times. The rearrangement joins TRBV27 to TRBJ2-7, with 7 bases lining up with TRBD2. V shed 5 bases and J 6 bases; nucleotides not matched to a gene: 13. CDR1 MNHEY and CDR2 SMNVEV come from the germline V gene (reference sequence). This CDR3 has 15 amino acids. CDR3 loop: CASSVGLGDSAEQYF. The CDR3 coding sequence is TGTGCCAGCAGTGTAGGACTAGGGGATTCGGCCGAGCAGTACTTC.

A few counts support this clonotype. The chain joins TRBV7-9 to TRBJ2-1, with a weak D call TRBD2 (5 bases). V shed 2 bases and J shed 5 bases, with 13 bases lying between them. The CDR3 covers 15 residues. Germline assignment: CDR1 SEHNR and CDR2 FQNEAQ (reference sequence). CDR3 in DNA: TGTGCCAGCAGCTTAAAGCGGCGGGCCGACAATGAGCAGTTCTTC. Translation gives CASSLKRRADNEQFF. The entire variable domain, with the rest obtained from reference TRBV7-9 and TRBJ2-1, is as follows: DTGVSQNPRHKITKRGQNVTFRCDPISEHNRLYWYRQTLGQGPEFLTYFQNEAQLEKSRLLSDRFSAERPKGSFSTLEIQRTEQGDSAMYLCASSLKRRADNEQFFGPGTRLTVL.

This clonotype was detected many times. V gene TRBV3-1 combines with J gene TRBJ2-7; 8 bases fit TRBD1. The J segment lost 3 bases and the V segment lost 5 bases, leaving 6 bases of the junction unmatched. Germline values: CDR1 LGHDT, CDR2 YNNKEL (reference sequence). CDR3 length: 14 amino acids. CDR3 bases: TGTGCCAGCAGCTCCTCCGGGACAGGCTACGAGCAGTACTTC. Residues: CASSSSGTGYEQYF.

The chain uses TRBV5-1 and TRBJ2-7; the match to TRBD1 covers 9 bases. Trimming took 3 bases from V and 7 from J; bases not matched to a gene: 5. The CDR3 spans 13 residues. The V gene's germline CDR1 is SGHRS and CDR2 YFSETQ. This chain's CDR3 is CASSSQDRGEQYF. CDR3 DNA: TGCGCCAGCAGCTCGCAGGACAGGGGTGAGCAGTACTTC.

The V gene is TRBV11-2, the J gene TRBJ2-1; 8 nucleotides match TRBD2. The J segment lost 6 bases and the V segment lost 2 bases, leaving 9 bases of the junction unmatched. The germline V gene has CDR1 SGHAT and CDR2 FQNNGV. CDR3 length: 16 amino acids. CDR3 bases: TGTGCCAGCAGCTTACTGAGCGGGAGTGTAGGCAATGAGCAGTTCTTC. Translating it yields CASSLLSGSVGNEQFF.

The CDR3 DNA follows: TGTGCCAGCAGCCAAGATACGACAGGGGGCTACACCGGGGAGCTGTTTTTT. Translation: CASSQDTTGGYTGELFF. The chain carries TRBV4-2 and TRBJ2-2, with 10 bases identical to TRBD1. This CDR3 region has 17 residues. J was trimmed by 3 bases and V by 0 bases; bases with no gene match: 4. Germline loops: CDR1 LGHNA, CDR2 YNFKEQ.

This clonotype was detected only a few times. The chain employs TRBV20-1 and TRBJ1-5; 9 bases align to TRBD1. V lost 3 bases, J lost 7 bases, and 7 bases stayed unmatched. Per the germline V gene, CDR1 is DFQATT and CDR2 is SNEGSKA (reference sequence). The CDR3 is 14 residues long. CDR3 amino acids: CSARGTGNGQPQHF. As DNA, the CDR3 is TGCAGTGCTAGGGGGACAGGGAATGGACAGCCCCAGCATTTT.

This clonotype was observed many times. The rearrangement joins TRBV20-1 to TRBJ2-7; tentative D call: TRBD2 (5 bases). The germline V gene has CDR1 DFQATT and CDR2 SNEGSKA (reference sequence). The V end was cut by 5 bases, the J end by 0 bases, with 11 bases between. The CDR3 loop spans 13 amino acids. CDR3 in DNA: TGCAGTGCTTTGCGGAGGAGCTCCTACGAGCAGTACTTC. Its protein is CSALRRSSYEQYF.

The genes are TRBV20-1 and TRBJ2-7; maybe TRBD1 (6 bases). Trimming shortened V by 5 bases and J by 0 bases, and 11 bases separated the two germline ends. This CDR3 comprises 13 residues. In germline, CDR1 is DFQATT, CDR2 SNEGSKA (reference sequence). The CDR3 sequence: CSASQGSSYEQYF. The CDR3 DNA is TGCAGTGCTTCACAGGGAAGCTCCTACGAGCAGTACTTC.

This clonotype was counted between two and nine times. This chain joins TRBV9 and TRBJ1-6; maybe TRBD1 (5 bases). V lost 2 bases and J 8 bases, leaving 14 bases between the germline ends. The CDR3 extends over 15 amino acids. Germline CDR1 SGDLS, CDR2 YYNGEE. CDR3 loop: CASSVNAQTDSPLHF. For the CDR3, the DNA is TGTGCCAGCAGCGTTAACGCACAGACAGATTCACCCCTCCACTTT.

This clonotype was detected only once. The chain is built from TRBV3-1 and TRBJ2-5, with 7 bases aligning to TRBD2. The CDR3 is made up of 14 amino acids. Germline trimming cut 5 bases from V and 2 bases from J; bases unmatched to any gene: 5. From germline, CDR1 is LGHDT and CDR2 YNNKEL (reference sequence). CDR3 protein: CASSSQRDQETQYF. The CDR3 nucleotides are TGTGCCAGCAGCTCCCAGCGGGATCAAGAGACCCAGTACTTC.

CDR3 bases: TGTGCCAGCAGCTGGGACAGGCTCCTTCAAGAGACCCAGTACTTC. This codes for CASSWDRLLQETQYF. The chain couples TRBV5-6 to TRBJ2-5, with 8 bases matching TRBD1. This CDR3 region has 15 residues. V lost 3 bases, J lost 2 bases, and 6 bases stayed unmatched. CDR1 is SGHDT and CDR2 is YYEEEE in the germline V gene.

This clonotype was seen a handful of times. The rearrangement uses TRBV24-1 and TRBJ2-2; D is unresolved. The CDR3 sequence is 16 residues long. The germline V gene encodes CDR1 KGHDR and CDR2 SFDVKD. V lost 2 bases and J 5 bases, leaving 14 bases between the germline ends. CDR3 protein: CATSDSGLRRTGELFF. The CDR3 DNA sequence: TGTGCCACCAGTGATTCTGGGTTACGTAGGACCGGGGAGCTGTTTTTT.

The chain recombines TRBV3-1 with TRBJ2-3; 7 nucleotides align to TRBD1. The CDR3 spans 15 residues. With 1 base clipped from V and 2 bases from J, the junction kept 3 bases outside the gene matches. Germline CDR1 and CDR2: LGHDT and YNNKEL (reference sequence). Here the CDR3 DNA reads TGTGCCAGCAGCCAAGTAACAGGGGCCACAGATACGCAGTATTTT. Translating gives CASSQVTGATDTQYF.

This clonotype was seen repeatedly, ten times or more. The chain links TRBV5-1 to TRBJ2-5, with TRBD1 identical over 7 bases. This CDR3 comprises 14 residues. Trimming cost V 4 bases and J 7 bases; bases outside gene matches: 10. The germline V gene has CDR1 SGHRS and CDR2 YFSETQ. CDR3 sequence reads: CASSRDRVKGTQYF. The CDR3 region has the DNA TGCGCCAGCAGCCGCGACAGGGTAAAAGGGACCCAGTACTTC.

This clonotype was counted only a few times. This chain joins TRBV12-3 or TRBV12-4 and TRBJ2-7; 8 bases are shared with TRBD1. V gave up 7 bases and J gave up 0 bases; unmatched junction bases: 11. This CDR3 has 16 residues. The CDR3 DNA reads TGTGCCAGCACCTTACGCCGACAGGGGCGCTCCTACGAGCAGTACTTC. Translation gives CASTLRRQGRSYEQYF.

CDR3 in amino acids: CASSLGETGIEETQYF. The DNA for the CDR3 is TGTGCCAGCAGCTTAGGGGAGACAGGGATCGAAGAGACCCAGTACTTC. The chain couples TRBV11-2 to TRBJ2-5; 7 bases line up with TRBD1. Per germline, CDR1 SGHAT and CDR2 FQNNGV. V shed 1 base and J 3 bases; nucleotides not matched to a gene: 8. CDR3 length equals 16 residues.

This clonotype was observed a few times. V usage is TRBV18 and J usage is TRBJ1-1; D unclear. Trimming took 1 base from V and 3 from J, leaving 6 bases between them. This CDR3 has 13 amino acids. The germline CDR1 and CDR2 sequences are KGHSH and LQKENI. This CDR3 reads CASSPQGDTEAFF. DNA of the CDR3: TGTGCCAGCTCACCACAGGGAGACACTGAAGCTTTCTTT.

This clonotype was seen only a few times. This chain links TRBV20-1 with TRBJ2-5; 8 nucleotides align to TRBD1. In germline, CDR1 is DFQATT, CDR2 SNEGSKA (reference sequence). The CDR3 is 13 amino acids. Germline trimming cut 8 bases from V and 4 bases from J; bases unmatched to any gene: 9. CDR3 protein: CSSSGQGGETQYF. As DNA, the CDR3 is TGCAGTTCTTCAGGACAGGGAGGAGAGACCCAGTACTTC.

This clonotype has only a few counts. The V and J genes are TRBV20-1 and TRBJ2-7; D is possibly TRBD1 (6 bases). Germline V gene sequence: CDR1 DFQATT, CDR2 SNEGSKA (reference sequence). Trimming cost V 6 bases and J 1 base, with 19 bases left between them. The CDR3 sequence is 15 residues long. CDR3 coding DNA: TGCAGTGCCCCTGTCGCTTCCAGGGGATCCTACGAGCAGTACTTC. The encoded protein is CSAPVASRGSYEQYF.